This T cell receptor beta chain derives from a study of T-cell memory formation after mild COVID-19. Background on the study: In these data, TCR clusters were largely donor specific.

MiXCR, applied by TCRdb to the 5' RACE reads, yields one record per CDR3 protein. Of 500,000 to 550,000 distinct CDR3 sequences in the sample, approximately 20% are singletons; the top ten hold approximately 13%. Sequences were obtained from PBMCs or a T cell subset sorted from them (not recorded which). The sequence derives from an adult woman who had mild COVID-19 (a few samples of this study predate the infection). Cell type and time point are not known.

The CDR3 protein is CASSSGVRIPGANVLTF. As DNA, the CDR3 is TGTGCCAGCAGTTCGGGAGTAAGGATCCCTGGGGCCAACGTCCTGACTTTC. The rearrangement uses TRBV12-3 or TRBV12-4 and TRBJ2-6, with a weak D call TRBD2 (6 bases). V lost 4 bases, J lost 2 bases, and 15 bases lay in between. This CDR3 comprises 17 residues.